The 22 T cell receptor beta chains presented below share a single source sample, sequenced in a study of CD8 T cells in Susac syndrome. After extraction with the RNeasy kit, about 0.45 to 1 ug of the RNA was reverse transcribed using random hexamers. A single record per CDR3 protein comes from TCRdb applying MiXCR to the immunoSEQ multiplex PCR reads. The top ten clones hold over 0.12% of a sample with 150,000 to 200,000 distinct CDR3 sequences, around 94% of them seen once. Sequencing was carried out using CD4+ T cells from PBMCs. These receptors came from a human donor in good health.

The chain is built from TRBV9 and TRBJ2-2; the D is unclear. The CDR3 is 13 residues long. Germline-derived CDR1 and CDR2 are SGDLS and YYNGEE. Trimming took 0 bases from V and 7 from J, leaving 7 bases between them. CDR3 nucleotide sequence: TGTGCCAGCAGCGTAGGAATCGTCGGGGAGCTGTTTTTT. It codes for CASSVGIVGELFF. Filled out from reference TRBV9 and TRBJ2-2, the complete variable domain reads DSGVTQTPKHLITATGQRVTLRCSPRSGDLSVYWYQQSLDQGLQFLIQYYNGEERAKGNILERFSAQQFPDLHSELNLSSLELGDSALYFCASSVGIVGELFFGEGSRLTVL.

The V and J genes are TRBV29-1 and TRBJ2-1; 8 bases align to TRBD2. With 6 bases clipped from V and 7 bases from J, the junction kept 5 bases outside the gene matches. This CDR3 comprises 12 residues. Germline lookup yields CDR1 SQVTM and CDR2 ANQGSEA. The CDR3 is CSVLAGRNEQFF. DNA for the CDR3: TGCAGCGTATTAGCGGGGCGAAATGAGCAGTTCTTC.

For the CDR3, the DNA is TGTGCCAGCAGCGTAGAGGACAGGGGGCGATCTGAAGCTTTCTTT. Encoded protein: CASSVEDRGRSEAFF. V usage is TRBV9 and J usage is TRBJ1-1; 11 bases fit TRBD1. The V segment lost 0 bases and the J segment 6 bases; nucleotides outside the gene matches: 4. CDR1 is SGDLS and CDR2 is YYNGEE in the germline V gene. The CDR3 is made up of 15 amino acids.

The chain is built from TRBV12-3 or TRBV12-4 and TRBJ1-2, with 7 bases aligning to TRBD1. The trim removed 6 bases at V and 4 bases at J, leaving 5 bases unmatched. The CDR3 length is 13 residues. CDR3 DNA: TGTGCCAGCAGCAAGACAGGGCCCTATGGCTACACCTTC. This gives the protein CASSKTGPYGYTF.

This chain's CDR3 is CSASRQGTEAFF. In DNA form, the CDR3 reads TGCAGTGCTAGTAGGCAGGGCACTGAAGCTTTCTTT. This chain links TRBV20-1 with TRBJ1-1; tentatively, D is TRBD1 (5 bases). Germline CDR1 reads DFQATT; CDR2 reads SNEGSKA (reference sequence). The V and J ends lost 3 bases and 4 bases respectively, with 9 bases between them. The CDR3 has 12 residues.

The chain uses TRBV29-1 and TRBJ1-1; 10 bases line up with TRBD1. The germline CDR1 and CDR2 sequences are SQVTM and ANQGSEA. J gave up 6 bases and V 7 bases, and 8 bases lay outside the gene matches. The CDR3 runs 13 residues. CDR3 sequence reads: CSASDRGLAEAFF. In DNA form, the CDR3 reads TGCAGCGCCAGCGACAGGGGGCTCGCTGAAGCTTTCTTT.

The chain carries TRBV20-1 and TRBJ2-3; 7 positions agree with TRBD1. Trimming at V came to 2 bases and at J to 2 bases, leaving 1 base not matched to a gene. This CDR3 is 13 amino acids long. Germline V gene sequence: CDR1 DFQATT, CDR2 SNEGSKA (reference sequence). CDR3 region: CSARTGVTDTQYF. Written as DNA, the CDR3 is TGCAGTGCTAGAACAGGGGTCACAGATACGCAGTATTTT.

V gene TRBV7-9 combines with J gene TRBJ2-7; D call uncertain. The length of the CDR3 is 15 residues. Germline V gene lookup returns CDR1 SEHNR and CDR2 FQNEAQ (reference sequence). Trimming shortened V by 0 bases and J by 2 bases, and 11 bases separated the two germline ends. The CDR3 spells CASSLAAGLPYEQYF. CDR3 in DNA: TGTGCCAGCAGCTTAGCGGCAGGCCTTCCCTACGAGCAGTACTTC.

CDR3 in DNA: TGCAGTGCTAGAGATCTACCGGGTCTAAGCTCCTACGAGCAGTACTTC. Its translation: CSARDLPGLSSYEQYF. The J gene is TRBJ2-7, the V gene TRBV20-1; D is uncertain. V was clipped by 0 bases and J by 0 bases, with 15 bases between them. This CDR3 has 16 residues. The germline V gene encodes CDR1 DFQATT and CDR2 SNEGSKA (reference sequence).

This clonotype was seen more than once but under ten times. CDR3 amino acids: CASRTSGGAGTQYF. The CDR3, as DNA: TGTGCCAGCCGGACTAGCGGGGGGGCGGGGACCCAGTACTTC. The chain uses TRBV12-3 or TRBV12-4 and TRBJ2-5, with TRBD2 identical over 15 bases. V was pared by 8 bases and J by 7 bases, with 5 bases of the junction left unmatched. There are 14 residues in the CDR3.

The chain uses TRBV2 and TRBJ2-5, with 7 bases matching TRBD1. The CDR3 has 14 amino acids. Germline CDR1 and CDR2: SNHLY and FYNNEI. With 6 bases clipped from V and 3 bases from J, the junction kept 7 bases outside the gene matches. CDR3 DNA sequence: TGTGCCAGCAGCGCTGCCCAGGGGGAAGAGACCCAGTACTTC. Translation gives CASSAAQGEETQYF.

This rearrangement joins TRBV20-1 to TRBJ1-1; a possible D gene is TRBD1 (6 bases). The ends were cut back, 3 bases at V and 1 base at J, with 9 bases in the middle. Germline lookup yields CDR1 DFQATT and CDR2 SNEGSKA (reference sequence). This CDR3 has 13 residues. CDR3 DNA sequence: TGCAGTGCTAGGGAGACAGGGAACACTGAAGCTTTCTTT. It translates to CSARETGNTEAFF.

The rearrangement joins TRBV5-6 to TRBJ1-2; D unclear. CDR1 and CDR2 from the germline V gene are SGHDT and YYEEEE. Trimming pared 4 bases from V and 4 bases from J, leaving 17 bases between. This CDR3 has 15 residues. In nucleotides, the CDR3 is TGTGCCAGCAGCCCGGCCGGTGGATTCGGCTATGGCTACACCTTC. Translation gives CASSPAGGFGYGYTF.

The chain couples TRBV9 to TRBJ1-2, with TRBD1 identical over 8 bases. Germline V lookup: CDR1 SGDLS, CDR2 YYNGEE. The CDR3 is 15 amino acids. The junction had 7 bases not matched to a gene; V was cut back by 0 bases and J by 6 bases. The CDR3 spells CASSVGLQGAHGYTF. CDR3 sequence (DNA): TGTGCCAGCAGCGTAGGTCTTCAGGGGGCACATGGCTACACCTTC.

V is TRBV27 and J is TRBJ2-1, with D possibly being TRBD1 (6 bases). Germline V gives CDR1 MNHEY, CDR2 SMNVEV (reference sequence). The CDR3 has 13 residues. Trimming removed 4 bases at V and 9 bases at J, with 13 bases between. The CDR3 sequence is CASSSYRVTEQFF. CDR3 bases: TGTGCCAGCAGTTCGTACAGGGTGACTGAGCAGTTCTTC.

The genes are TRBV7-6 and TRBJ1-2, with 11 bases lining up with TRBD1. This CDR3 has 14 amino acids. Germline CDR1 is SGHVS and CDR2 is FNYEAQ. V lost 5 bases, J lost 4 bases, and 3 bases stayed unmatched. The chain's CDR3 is CASSPGTGGYGYTF. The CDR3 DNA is TGTGCCAGCAGCCCCGGGACAGGGGGCTATGGCTACACCTTC.

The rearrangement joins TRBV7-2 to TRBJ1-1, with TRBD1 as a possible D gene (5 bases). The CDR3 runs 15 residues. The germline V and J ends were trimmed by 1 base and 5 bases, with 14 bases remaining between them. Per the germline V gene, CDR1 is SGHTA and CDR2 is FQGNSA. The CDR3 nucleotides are TGTGCCAGCAGCTTAGGGGACTCACGGGCGACTGAAGCTTTCTTT. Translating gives CASSLGDSRATEAFF.

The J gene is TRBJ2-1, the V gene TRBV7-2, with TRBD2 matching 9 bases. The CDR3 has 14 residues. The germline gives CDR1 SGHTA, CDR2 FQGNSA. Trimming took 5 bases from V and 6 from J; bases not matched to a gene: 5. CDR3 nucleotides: TGTGCCAGCAGCGGGACTAGCCGCCCCAATGAGCAGTTCTTC. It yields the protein CASSGTSRPNEQFF.

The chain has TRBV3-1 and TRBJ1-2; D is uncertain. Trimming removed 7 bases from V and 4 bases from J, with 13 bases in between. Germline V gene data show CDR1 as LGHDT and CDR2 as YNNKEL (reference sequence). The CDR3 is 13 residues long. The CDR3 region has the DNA TGTGCCAGCACCCCAAGAGCCATCTATGGCTACACCTTC. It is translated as CASTPRAIYGYTF.

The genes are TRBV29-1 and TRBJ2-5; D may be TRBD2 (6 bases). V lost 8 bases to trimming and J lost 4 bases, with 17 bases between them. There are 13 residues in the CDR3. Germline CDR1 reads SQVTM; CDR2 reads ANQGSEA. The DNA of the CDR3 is TGCAGCCCCATGTTGGCGGGGTCAGAGACCCAGTACTTC. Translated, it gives CSPMLAGSETQYF.

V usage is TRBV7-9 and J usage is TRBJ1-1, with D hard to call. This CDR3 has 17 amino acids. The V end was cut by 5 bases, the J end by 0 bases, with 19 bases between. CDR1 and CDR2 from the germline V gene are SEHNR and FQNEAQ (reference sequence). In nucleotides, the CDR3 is TGTGCCAGCAGCCCTCCTCTCCGCGTACAACTGAACACTGAAGCTTTCTTT. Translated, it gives CASSPPLRVQLNTEAFF.

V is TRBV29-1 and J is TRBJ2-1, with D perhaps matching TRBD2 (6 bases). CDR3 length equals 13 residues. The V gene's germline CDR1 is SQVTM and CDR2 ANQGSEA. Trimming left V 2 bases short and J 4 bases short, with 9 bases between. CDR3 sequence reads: CSVEKEGYNEQFF. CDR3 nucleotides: TGCAGCGTTGAAAAGGAGGGATACAATGAGCAGTTCTTC.